This T cell receptor (beta chain) came from a study of T-cell reconstitution after alpha-beta-depleted transplantation in children. A library of TCRbeta sequences, prepared with unique molecular identifiers, was generated. One entry per CDR3 protein results from TCRdb running MiXCR on the PCR reads. The profile shows around 100,000 distinct CDR3 sequences, around 5.9% of them singletons. Overall study findings and caveats: Newly made T cells mostly supplied T-cell counts and diversity one year after transplant. There were reportedly several hundred expanded graft clones from which alpha-beta T cells came about two months after transplant. The high TCRbeta diversity at day 60 in some patients came from surviving recipient T cells and thymic progenitors.

This CDR3 contains 13 residues. CDR1 and CDR2 from the germline V gene are DFQATT and SNEGSKA (reference sequence). The germline V and J ends were trimmed by 1 base and 3 bases, with 10 bases remaining between them. This clonotype was seen only a few times. The antigen is unknown. The chain joins TRBV20-1 to TRBJ2-7; maybe TRBD1 (6 bases). The sample consisted of PBMCs, mostly from graft donor cells, taken 60 days after TCRalphabeta/CD19-depleted stem cell transplant. The receptor comes from a female patient aged 2-10 years who had a stem cell transplant for Fanconi anemia, so the T cells may come from the graft donor. CDR3 protein: CSARVYRVYEQYF. For the CDR3, the DNA is TGCAGTGCTAGAGTGTACAGGGTCTACGAGCAGTACTTC.